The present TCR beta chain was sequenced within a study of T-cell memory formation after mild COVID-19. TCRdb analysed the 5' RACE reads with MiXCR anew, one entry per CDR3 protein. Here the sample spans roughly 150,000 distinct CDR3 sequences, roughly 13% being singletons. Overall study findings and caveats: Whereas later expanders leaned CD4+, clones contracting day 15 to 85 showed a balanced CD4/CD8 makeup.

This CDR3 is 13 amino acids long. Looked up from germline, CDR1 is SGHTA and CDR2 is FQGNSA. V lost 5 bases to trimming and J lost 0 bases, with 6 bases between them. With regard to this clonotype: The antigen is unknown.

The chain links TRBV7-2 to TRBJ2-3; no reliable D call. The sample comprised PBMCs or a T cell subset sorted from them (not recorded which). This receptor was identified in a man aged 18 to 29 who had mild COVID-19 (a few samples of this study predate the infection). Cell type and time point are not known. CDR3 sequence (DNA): TGTGCCAGCAGCCGCCAGAGCACAGATACGCAGTATTTT. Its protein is CASSRQSTDTQYF.